One and the same sample provided the 12 T cell receptor beta chains below, sequenced in a study of immune evolution from preneoplasia to lung adenocarcinoma. TCRdb's copy holds only in-frame clones and misses some; the assay was immunoSEQ multiplex PCR. The data contain tens of thousands of clones, around 74% of them singletons. The sample comprised FFPE invasive lung adenocarcinoma tissue. All receptors derive from a person aged 55 to 75 with invasive lung adenocarcinoma. Some clones in this sample may be carry-over from other donors' samples.

This clone appeared a single time. V usage is TRBV10-2 and J usage is TRBJ2-7; a possible D gene is TRBD1 (6 bases). Trimming stripped 7 bases from V and 7 bases from J, with 14 bases between. The germline gives CDR1 WSHSY, CDR2 SAAADI. The CDR3 contains 12 residues. In nucleotides, the CDR3 is TGCGCCAGCAAGGGACCCCAGGGGGAGCAGTACTTC. Translation: CASKGPQGEQYF.

J is TRBJ1-2 and V is TRBV28; a weak D match, TRBD1 (5 bases). The CDR3 is made up of 12 amino acids. Per germline, CDR1 MDHEN and CDR2 SYDVKM. V shed 8 bases and J shed 8 bases, with 15 bases lying between them. The CDR3: CASGSFGTGYTF. The CDR3 coding sequence is TGTGCCAGCGGATCCTTTGGGACCGGCTACACCTTC.

In this sample, this clone is medium-sized (0.01 to 0.1%). The chain uses TRBV27 and TRBJ2-1, with 8 positions matching TRBD1. This CDR3 spans 16 amino acids. Germline CDR1 is MNHEY and CDR2 is SMNVEV (reference sequence). J gave up 5 bases and V 0 bases, and 6 bases lay outside the gene matches. DNA of the CDR3: TGTGCCAGCAGTTTATCCGGGACAGGAGCCAACAATGAGCAGTTCTTC. Its translation: CASSLSGTGANNEQFF.

The V gene is TRBV6-6, the J gene TRBJ1-4; D not resolved. Trimming took off 9 bases at V and 6 bases at J, with 14 bases between the two ends. CDR1 is MNHNY and CDR2 is SVGAGI in the germline V gene (reference sequence). The CDR3 totals 13 residues. CDR3 protein: CASSRVWDEKLFF. In DNA, the CDR3 is TGTGCCAGTTCAAGGGTATGGGATGAAAAACTGTTTTTT.

This clone was detected a few times. The V and J genes are TRBV5-4 and TRBJ2-7; no reliable D call. CDR3 length: 14 residues. The germline V gene has CDR1 SGHNT and CDR2 YYREEE (reference sequence). V was clipped by 3 bases and J by 7 bases, with 17 bases between them. The chain's CDR3 is CASSSVPTAGEQYF. The CDR3 DNA sequence: TGTGCCAGCAGCTCTGTCCCTACCGCCGGGGAGCAGTACTTC.

The chain links TRBV4-2 to TRBJ2-7; TRBD2 aligns across 11 bases. From germline, CDR1 is LGHNA and CDR2 YNFKEQ. The CDR3 spans 15 residues. The J segment lost 9 bases and the V segment lost 0 bases, leaving 7 bases of the junction unmatched. CDR3 in amino acids: CASSQELAGESSQYF. The CDR3, as DNA: TGTGCCAGCAGCCAAGAACTAGCGGGAGAATCGTCGCAGTACTTC.

This clone appeared a few times. V gene TRBV7-3 combines with J gene TRBJ2-1; 7 nucleotides agree with TRBD2. The CDR3 has 12 amino acids. Germline trimming cut 2 bases from V and 13 bases from J; bases unmatched to any gene: 5. CDR1 SGHTA and CDR2 FQGTGA come from the germline V gene. CDR3 residues: CASSLGGGPQFF. For the CDR3, the DNA is TGTGCCAGCAGCTTAGGGGGAGGGCCCCAGTTCTTC.

The CDR3 is CASSLPTGSRAQYF. The CDR3 coding sequence is TGTGCCAGCAGTTTACCAACAGGGTCCCGGGCCCAGTACTTC. The chain couples TRBV28 to TRBJ2-5; D might be TRBD1 (6 bases). Germline V gene sequence: CDR1 MDHEN, CDR2 SYDVKM. Trimming shortened V by 2 bases and J by 9 bases, and 16 bases separated the two germline ends. There are 14 residues in the CDR3.

This clone was seen just once. The chain is built from TRBV7-2 and TRBJ2-1, with 11 positions matching TRBD2. CDR1 is SGHTA, CDR2 FQGNSA, per germline. The CDR3 is made up of 15 amino acids. The V and J ends lost 1 base and 8 bases, in that order; junction bases with no gene match: 4. CDR3: CASSLGLAGPYEQFF. CDR3 in DNA: TGTGCCAGCAGCTTAGGACTAGCGGGACCCTATGAGCAGTTCTTC.

This clone was counted once. Other DNA sequences in this sample translate to the same CDR3. V and J are TRBV7-9 and TRBJ1-1; no clear D gene. CDR3 size: 11 residues. V gave up 2 bases and J gave up 2 bases, with 0 bases separating them. The V gene's germline CDR1 is SEHNR and CDR2 FQNEAQ (reference sequence). The CDR3 nucleotides read TGTGCCAGCAGCTTAAACACTGAAGCTTTCTTT. Amino acid sequence: CASSLNTEAFF. Full variable domain (remainder filled in from reference TRBV7-9 and TRBJ1-1): DTGVSQNPRHKITKRGQNVTFRCDPISEHNRLYWYRQTLGQGPEFLTYFQNEAQLEKSRLLSDRFSAERPKGSFSTLEIQRTEQGDSAMYLCASSLNTEAFFGQGTRLTVV.

In this sample, this clone turned up a few times. V gene TRBV5-1 combines with J gene TRBJ2-2; 8 positions match TRBD2. V shed 3 bases and J 3 bases; nucleotides not matched to a gene: 1. The CDR3 covers 14 residues. Germline CDR1 is SGHRS and CDR2 is YFSETQ. This CDR3 is CASSYGRDTGELFF. CDR3 nucleotide sequence: TGCGCCAGCAGCTACGGGAGGGACACCGGGGAGCTGTTTTTT.

The rearrangement joins TRBV7-9 to TRBJ2-7; TRBD2 agrees at 7 bases. V lost 3 bases and J lost 2; bases outside the gene matches: 13. There are 17 residues in the CDR3. The germline gives CDR1 SEHNR, CDR2 FQNEAQ (reference sequence). CDR3 nucleotide sequence: TGTGCCAGCAGCTTTAAGGGAGGGTCAAACCGGGCCTACGAGCAGTACTTC. The encoded protein is CASSFKGGSNRAYEQYF.